The 30 T cell receptor beta chains listed next were all sequenced from one sample in a study of a mutant IDH1 vaccine in newly diagnosed glioma. Antigens of these TCRs are unknown. Indicated time point: week 23, last vaccination. Alongside topical imiquimod, each dose of vaccine comprised 300 ug of mutant IDH1 20-mer peptide. TCRdb's copy holds only in-frame clones and misses some; the assay was immunoSEQ multiplex PCR. Of over 40,000 clones in the sample, around 78% were seen once. The sample here was PBMCs, taken from a glioma patient whose treatment included an IDH1 peptide vaccine. The receptors were gathered from a woman between 40 and 55 years old with glioma. Some clones in this sample may be carry-over from other donors' samples.

To note about this clone: Other nucleotide sequences in the sample specify the same CDR3. The chain joins TRBV7-9 to TRBJ2-1; no clear D gene. V gave up 4 bases and J gave up 4 bases, with 11 bases separating them. The CDR3 consists of 14 residues. Per germline, CDR1 SEHNR and CDR2 FQNEAQ (reference sequence). The CDR3 bases are TGTGCCAGCAGCTCACCTCCGTCGTACAATGAGCAGTTCTTC. Residues: CASSSPPSYNEQFF.

The chain links TRBV9 to TRBJ2-7; no reliable D call. This CDR3 contains 14 residues. Trimming left V 0 bases short and J 2 bases short, with 9 bases between. Germline lookup yields CDR1 SGDLS and CDR2 YYNGEE. For the CDR3, the DNA is TGTGCCAGCAGCGTAGATCCCGGTACCTACGAGCAGTACTTC. It encodes CASSVDPGTYEQYF.

This clone has just a few counts. The genes are TRBV27 and TRBJ2-1, with D possibly being TRBD2 (6 bases). Trimming shortened V by 6 bases and J by 3 bases, and 9 bases separated the two germline ends. This CDR3 is 13 amino acids long. The germline gives CDR1 MNHEY, CDR2 SMNVEV (reference sequence). CDR3: CASSTGLYNEQFF. DNA of the CDR3: TGTGCCAGCAGCACGGGACTCTACAATGAGCAGTTCTTC.

This chain links TRBV14 with TRBJ2-7, with TRBD1 matching over 8 bases. The junction had 18 bases not matched to a gene; V was cut back by 5 bases and J by 3 bases. There are 18 residues in the CDR3. Germline V gene sequence: CDR1 SGHDN, CDR2 FVKESK. The CDR3 loop is CASSSSGIDRGIGYEQYF. The CDR3 region has the DNA TGTGCCAGCAGCTCAAGTGGGATCGACAGGGGAATAGGCTACGAGCAGTACTTC.

The V call is TRBV5-4, the J call TRBJ2-1, with 10 bases matching TRBD2. J gave up 0 bases and V 4 bases, and 4 bases lay outside the gene matches. The germline V gene encodes CDR1 SGHNT and CDR2 YYREEE (reference sequence). The CDR3 length is 16 residues. CDR3 nucleotides: TGTGCCAGCAGCCAAGCGGGAGGGAGCTCCTACAATGAGCAGTTCTTC. Protein sequence: CASSQAGGSSYNEQFF. The whole variable domain, remainder taken from reference TRBV5-4 and TRBJ2-1, is ETGVTQSPTHLIKTRGQQVTLRCSSQSGHNTVSWYQQALGQGPQFIFQYYREEENGRGNFPPRFSGLQFPNYSSELNVNALELDDSALYLCASSQAGGSSYNEQFFGPGTRLTVL.

Only one count was recorded for this clone. The genes are TRBV29-1 and TRBJ2-5; D unresolved. The CDR3 spans 12 residues. Germline CDR1 reads SQVTM; CDR2 reads ANQGSEA. V lost 4 bases, J lost 2 bases, and 8 bases lay in between. The CDR3 nucleotides read TGCAGCGTTGGAGTCCGGCAAGAGACCCAGTACTTC. This gives the protein CSVGVRQETQYF.

The gene calls are TRBV10-3 and TRBJ2-4; D call uncertain. This CDR3 spans 15 amino acids. Germline V gene data show CDR1 as ENHRY and CDR2 as SYGVKD. V lost 3 bases and J 0 bases, leaving 9 bases between the germline ends. The CDR3 here is CAISDTGLAKNIQYF. The CDR3 region has the DNA TGTGCCATCAGTGACACGGGCCTAGCCAAAAACATTCAGTACTTC.

This sequence joins TRBV27 and TRBJ2-5; 10 nucleotides match TRBD1. Germline CDR1 MNHEY, CDR2 SMNVEV (reference sequence). V shed 6 bases, J shed 4 bases, and the junction held 8 bases outside the gene matches. The CDR3 has 15 amino acids. The CDR3 DNA follows: TGTGCCAGCAGCACACCGACAGGGGGCTTAGAGACCCAGTACTTC. It translates to CASSTPTGGLETQYF.

This chain connects TRBV11-2 to TRBJ2-3; D not resolved. Germline CDR1 SGHAT, CDR2 FQNNGV. This CDR3 contains 15 residues. Trimming left V 8 bases short and J 2 bases short, with 17 bases between. The DNA of the CDR3 is TGTGCCAGCGACCCGGGCTTTACCTTCACAGATACGCAGTATTTT. It codes for CASDPGFTFTDTQYF.

By share of the sample, this clone is medium-sized. This sequence joins TRBV27 and TRBJ1-2; weak D call: TRBD1 (6 bases). The CDR3 spans 12 residues. V shed 6 bases and J shed 6 bases, with 11 bases lying between them. Germline lookup yields CDR1 MNHEY and CDR2 SMNVEV (reference sequence). DNA for the CDR3: TGTGCCAGCAGCCGGGGGGGGCATGGCTACACCTTC. Its translation: CASSRGGHGYTF.

This chain joins TRBV14 and TRBJ2-1; D gene unclear. This CDR3 comprises 13 residues. V gave up 5 bases and J gave up 3 bases, with 8 bases separating them. Germline loops: CDR1 SGHDN, CDR2 FVKESK. CDR3: CASSFAYYNEQFF. In DNA, the CDR3 is TGTGCCAGCAGCTTCGCTTACTACAATGAGCAGTTCTTC. Based on the CDR3 plus reference TRBV14 and TRBJ2-1, the full variable domain is EAGVTQFPSHSVIEKGQTVTLRCDPISGHDNLYWYRRVMGKEIKFLLHFVKESKQDESGMPNNRFLAERTGGTYSTLKVQPAELEDSGVYFCASSFAYYNEQFFGPGTRLTVL.

The rearrangement uses TRBV5-4 and TRBJ2-2; D is tentatively TRBD1 or TRBD2 (5 bases each). Trimming took 5 bases from V and 4 from J, leaving 15 bases between them. Germline CDR1 SGHNT, CDR2 YYREEE (reference sequence). The CDR3 is made up of 15 amino acids. The CDR3 is CASSPPFGGTGELFF. The CDR3 DNA reads as TGTGCCAGCAGTCCTCCCTTTGGGGGCACCGGGGAGCTGTTTTTT.

The chain uses TRBV10-3 and TRBJ2-1; 14 positions agree with TRBD2. The CDR3 runs 16 residues. V shed 10 bases, J shed 0 bases, and the junction held 5 bases outside the gene matches. CDR1 and CDR2 from the germline V gene are ENHRY and SYGVKD. As DNA, the CDR3 is TGTGCCACCCCGACTAGCGGGAGGGCCTCCTACAATGAGCAGTTCTTC. Amino acids: CATPTSGRASYNEQFF.

This chain uses TRBV2 with TRBJ2-2; a weak D match, TRBD2 (6 bases). The germline V and J ends were trimmed by 11 bases and 2 bases, with 15 bases remaining between them. Germline V gives CDR1 SNHLY, CDR2 FYNNEI. This CDR3 has 14 amino acids. The CDR3 loop reads CAWGVQPNTGELFF. The DNA of the CDR3 is TGTGCCTGGGGGGTACAGCCTAACACCGGGGAGCTGTTTTTT.

This clone was observed a few times. This chain links TRBV5-6 with TRBJ2-7, with D hard to call. CDR1 and CDR2 from the germline V gene are SGHDT and YYEEEE. Trimming shortened V by 2 bases and J by 5 bases, and 8 bases separated the two germline ends. This CDR3 has 12 amino acids. The DNA for the CDR3 is TGTGCCAGCAGCTTAACCCAGAACGAGCAGTACTTC. Amino acid sequence: CASSLTQNEQYF.

The gene calls are TRBV5-1 and TRBJ2-7; D perhaps matches TRBD2 (5 bases). Between the trimmed V and J ends, which lost 4 bases and 5 bases, there was a span of 16 bases. This CDR3 has 14 residues. Germline loops: CDR1 SGHRS, CDR2 YFSETQ. The CDR3 reads CASSRRDPNNEQYF. The CDR3, as DNA: TGCGCCAGCAGCCGCCGGGATCCCAACAACGAGCAGTACTTC.

This sequence joins TRBV27 and TRBJ1-4; 8 bases agree with TRBD1. The CDR3 totals 16 residues. Germline CDR1 MNHEY, CDR2 SMNVEV (reference sequence). After removal of 6 bases from V and 0 bases from J, the junction contained 6 bases not matched to a gene. This CDR3 reads CASSGQGTATNEKLFF. CDR3 nucleotides: TGTGCCAGCAGCGGACAGGGAACTGCAACTAATGAAAAACTGTTTTTT.

The chain carries TRBV9 and TRBJ1-4; D remains unclear. CDR3 length equals 13 residues. The germline V gene encodes CDR1 SGDLS and CDR2 YYNGEE. The V and J ends lost 7 bases and 4 bases respectively, with 11 bases between them. DNA of the CDR3: TGTGCCAGCGGTGGTAATTATAATGAAAAACTGTTTTTT. Its translation: CASGGNYNEKLFF.

V usage is TRBV19 and J usage is TRBJ2-5; D uncertain. Germline V gene lookup returns CDR1 LNHDA and CDR2 SQIVND (reference sequence). V was trimmed by 9 bases and J by 4 bases, leaving 15 bases between them. CDR3 length: 13 amino acids. CDR3 sequence: CASSRILGETQYF. CDR3 nucleotide sequence: TGTGCCAGCTCTAGGATTCTGGGAGAGACCCAGTACTTC.

The rearrangement links TRBV7-9 to TRBJ1-2; tentatively, D is TRBD1 (5 bases). This CDR3 spans 17 amino acids. Germline CDR1 and CDR2: SEHNR and FQNEAQ (reference sequence). V was trimmed by 5 bases and J by 4 bases, leaving 23 bases between them. The CDR3, as DNA: TGTGCCAGCAGCCCTCAAGGACACCCCCTTTTAGTCTATGGCTACACCTTC. It codes for CASSPQGHPLLVYGYTF.

This rearrangement joins TRBV6-1 to TRBJ1-4; 8 bases are a match to TRBD1. Germline loops: CDR1 MNHNS, CDR2 SASEGT. The CDR3 extends over 15 amino acids. The V gene end was trimmed by 1 base and the J gene end by 8 bases; junction bases not matched to a gene: 6. The CDR3 here is CASSEGRGLGEKLFF. The CDR3 DNA follows: TGTGCCAGCAGTGAAGGCAGGGGGCTTGGAGAAAAACTGTTTTTT.

The chain joins TRBV6-5 to TRBJ2-3, with 8 bases fitting TRBD2. The CDR3 has 16 residues. In germline, CDR1 is MNHEY, CDR2 SVGAGI. V lost 3 bases and J lost 5; bases outside the gene matches: 10. Here the CDR3 DNA reads TGTGCCAGCAGTTATGGCGGGAGGCGTAGGCAAGATACGCAGTATTTT. This translates into CASSYGGRRRQDTQYF.

Of note for this clone: Germline and junction disagree at one end, which may indicate a read error. The chain joins TRBV4-3 to TRBJ2-5; no firm D call. Germline loops: CDR1 LGHNA, CDR2 YSLEER. This CDR3 has 13 amino acids. The CDR3 DNA is TGCGCCAGCAGCCGCCGATCAGGCCCACCCAAGAACTTC. Protein product: CASSRRSGPPKNF.

The genes are TRBV29-1 and TRBJ1-1, with a weak D call TRBD1 (5 bases). Per germline, CDR1 SQVTM and CDR2 ANQGSEA. This CDR3 contains 13 residues. Trimming stripped 6 bases from V and 2 bases from J, with 13 bases between. The CDR3 DNA is TGCAGCGTCAGGGTTATTCCAAACACTGAAGCTTTCTTT. Its translation: CSVRVIPNTEAFF.

The table lists this clone with a count of one. This chain connects TRBV9 to TRBJ2-3; 8 nucleotides match TRBD2. The V gene end was trimmed by 1 base and the J gene end by 0 bases; junction bases not matched to a gene: 4. CDR1 is SGDLS, CDR2 YYNGEE, per germline. The CDR3 contains 16 residues. The CDR3 here is CASSVPTSGSTDTQYF. The CDR3 nucleotides read TGTGCCAGCAGCGTACCTACTAGCGGAAGCACAGATACGCAGTATTTT.

This chain uses TRBV6-4 with TRBJ2-3, with 10 bases identical to TRBD2. The J segment lost 3 bases and the V segment lost 0 bases, leaving 9 bases of the junction unmatched. Germline V CDR1 and CDR2: MRHNA, SNTAGT. The CDR3 has 18 residues. The chain's CDR3 is CASSDSAGSAGGTDTQYF. In nucleotides, the CDR3 is TGTGCCAGCAGTGACTCCGCGGGATCAGCGGGGGGGACAGATACGCAGTATTTT.

This chain uses TRBV2 with TRBJ2-7, with 9 bases matching TRBD1. The CDR3 loop spans 17 amino acids. Germline CDR1 is SNHLY and CDR2 is FYNNEI. Losses at the gene ends were 5 bases for V and 6 bases for J; bases not matched to a gene: 17. CDR3 region: CASSKSIPGTGSLEQYF. The CDR3 nucleotides read TGTGCCAGCAGTAAATCTATTCCCGGGACAGGGTCCCTCGAGCAGTACTTC.

The V gene is TRBV25-1, the J gene TRBJ2-1; 8 nucleotides line up with TRBD2. This CDR3 region has 18 residues. V trimming: 1 base; J trimming: 3 bases; junction bases outside the gene matches: 11. Germline values: CDR1 MGHDK, CDR2 SYGVNS. CDR3 DNA sequence: TGTGCCAGCAGTGAATTGGGACGGGCTAGCGGGCGCTACAATGAGCAGTTCTTC. Amino acids: CASSELGRASGRYNEQFF.

This clone has a handful of counts. The CDR3 reads CASSLRGDYGYTF. CDR3 DNA sequence: TGTGCCAGTAGTCTAAGGGGGGACTATGGCTACACCTTC. This sequence joins TRBV19 and TRBJ1-2; possibly TRBD1 for D (6 bases). Germline CDR1 reads LNHDA; CDR2 reads SQIVND (reference sequence). V was shortened by 5 bases and J by 3 bases, with 10 bases between the two germline ends. The CDR3 consists of 13 residues. Complete variable domain (other parts from reference TRBV19 and TRBJ1-2): DGGITQSPKYLFRKEGQNVTLSCEQNLNHDAMYWYRQDPGQGLRLIYYSQIVNDFQKGDIAEGYSVSREKKESFPLTVTSAQKNPTAFYLCASSLRGDYGYTFGSGTRLTVV.

V usage is TRBV7-9 and J usage is TRBJ1-2; 7 bases are a match to TRBD1. The V and J ends lost 4 bases and 2 bases, in that order; junction bases with no gene match: 7. The germline V gene has CDR1 SEHNR and CDR2 FQNEAQ (reference sequence). The CDR3 has 15 amino acids. The chain's CDR3 is CASSYPTGPNYGYTF. DNA for the CDR3: TGTGCCAGCAGCTATCCGACAGGGCCAAACTATGGCTACACCTTC.